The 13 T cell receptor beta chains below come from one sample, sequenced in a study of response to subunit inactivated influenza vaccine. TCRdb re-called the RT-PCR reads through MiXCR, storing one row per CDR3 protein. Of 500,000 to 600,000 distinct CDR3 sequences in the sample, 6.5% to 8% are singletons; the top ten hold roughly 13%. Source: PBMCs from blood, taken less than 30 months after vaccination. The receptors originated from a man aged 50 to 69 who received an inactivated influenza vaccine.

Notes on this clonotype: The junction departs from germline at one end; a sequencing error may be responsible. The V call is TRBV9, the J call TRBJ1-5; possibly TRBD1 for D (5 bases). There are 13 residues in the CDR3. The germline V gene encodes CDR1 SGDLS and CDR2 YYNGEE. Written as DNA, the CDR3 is TGTGCCAGCAGCGTCGGGGGTCTACAGCCCCGGCATTTT. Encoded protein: CASSVGGLQPRHF.

CDR3 protein: CASTGEVNTEAFF. The CDR3 region has the DNA TGCGCCAGCACTGGGGAGGTGAACACTGAAGCTTTCTTT. The genes are TRBV5-1 and TRBJ1-1; D not certain. The length of the CDR3 is 13 residues. Germline V CDR1 and CDR2: SGHRS, YFSETQ. Trimming removed 6 bases from V and 0 bases from J, with 9 bases in between.

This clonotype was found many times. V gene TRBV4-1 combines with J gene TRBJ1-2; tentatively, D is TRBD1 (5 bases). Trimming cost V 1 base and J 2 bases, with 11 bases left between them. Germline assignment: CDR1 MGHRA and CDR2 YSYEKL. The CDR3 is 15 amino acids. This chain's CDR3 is CASSQGWQGNYGYTF. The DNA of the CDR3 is TGCGCCAGCAGCCAAGGTTGGCAGGGAAACTATGGCTACACCTTC.

The CDR3 sequence is CASTGERGEQYF. The CDR3 DNA is TGTGCCAGCACTGGGGAGAGAGGAGAGCAGTACTTC. This chain connects TRBV27 to TRBJ2-7, with a tentative D call TRBD2 (5 bases). Trimming shortened V by 7 bases and J by 7 bases, and 14 bases separated the two germline ends. The CDR3 contains 12 residues. Germline loops: CDR1 MNHEY, CDR2 SMNVEV (reference sequence).

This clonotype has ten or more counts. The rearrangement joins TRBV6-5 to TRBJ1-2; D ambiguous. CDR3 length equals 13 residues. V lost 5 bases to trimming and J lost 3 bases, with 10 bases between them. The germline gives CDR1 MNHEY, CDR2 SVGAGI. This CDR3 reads CASSRSGYYGYTF. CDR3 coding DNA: TGTGCCAGCAGTCGTTCTGGGTACTATGGCTACACCTTC.

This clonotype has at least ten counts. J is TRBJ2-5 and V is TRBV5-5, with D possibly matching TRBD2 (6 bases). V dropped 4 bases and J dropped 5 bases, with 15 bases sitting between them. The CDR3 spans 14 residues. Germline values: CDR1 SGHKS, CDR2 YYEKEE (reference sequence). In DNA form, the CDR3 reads TGTGCCAGCAGCCTGACCCCAGGGAGGGAGACCCAGTACTTC. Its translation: CASSLTPGRETQYF.

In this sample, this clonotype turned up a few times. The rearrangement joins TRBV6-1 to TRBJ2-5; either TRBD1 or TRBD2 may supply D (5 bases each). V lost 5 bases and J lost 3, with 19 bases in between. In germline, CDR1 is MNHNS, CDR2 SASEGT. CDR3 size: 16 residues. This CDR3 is CASSQPTGAGKETQYF. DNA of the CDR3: TGTGCCAGCAGTCAACCCACCGGGGCGGGCAAAGAGACCCAGTACTTC.

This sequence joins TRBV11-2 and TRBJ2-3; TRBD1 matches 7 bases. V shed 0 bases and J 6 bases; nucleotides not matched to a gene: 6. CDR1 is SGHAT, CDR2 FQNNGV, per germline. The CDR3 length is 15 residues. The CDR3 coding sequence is TGTGCCAGCAGCTTAGATTTTACAGGGGTTGATACGCAGTATTTT. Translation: CASSLDFTGVDTQYF.

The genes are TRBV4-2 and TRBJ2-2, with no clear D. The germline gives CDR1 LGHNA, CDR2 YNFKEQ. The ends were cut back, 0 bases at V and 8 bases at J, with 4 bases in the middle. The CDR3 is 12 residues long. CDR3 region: CASSQDYGELFF. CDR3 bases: TGTGCCAGCAGCCAAGATTATGGGGAGCTGTTTTTT.

The CDR3 is CSAVEGSQETQYF. In nucleotides, the CDR3 is TGCAGTGCTGTGGAGGGGTCACAAGAGACCCAGTACTTC. The chain uses TRBV20-1 and TRBJ2-5; maybe TRBD2 (6 bases). Germline assignment: CDR1 DFQATT and CDR2 SNEGSKA (reference sequence). Trimming removed 5 bases at V and 2 bases at J, with 12 bases between. The CDR3 runs to 13 residues.

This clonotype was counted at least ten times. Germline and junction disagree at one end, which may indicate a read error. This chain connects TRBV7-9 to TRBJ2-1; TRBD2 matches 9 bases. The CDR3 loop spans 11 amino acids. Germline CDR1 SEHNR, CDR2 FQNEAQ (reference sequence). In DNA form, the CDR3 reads TGTGCCAGCAGCTTAGGCGGGGGGGTGATCTTC. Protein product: CASSLGGGVIF.

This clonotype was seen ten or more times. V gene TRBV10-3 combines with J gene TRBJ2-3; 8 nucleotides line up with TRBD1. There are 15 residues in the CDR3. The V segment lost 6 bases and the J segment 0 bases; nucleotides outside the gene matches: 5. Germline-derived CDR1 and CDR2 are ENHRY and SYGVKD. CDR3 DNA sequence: TGTGCCATCAGCCGGACAGGGCCGAGCACAGATACGCAGTATTTT. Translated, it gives CAISRTGPSTDTQYF.

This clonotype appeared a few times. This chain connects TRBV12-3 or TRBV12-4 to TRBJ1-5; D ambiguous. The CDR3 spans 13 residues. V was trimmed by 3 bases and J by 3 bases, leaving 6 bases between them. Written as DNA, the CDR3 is TGTGCCAGCAGTTTCCAGTCCAATCAGCCCCAGCATTTT. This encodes CASSFQSNQPQHF.